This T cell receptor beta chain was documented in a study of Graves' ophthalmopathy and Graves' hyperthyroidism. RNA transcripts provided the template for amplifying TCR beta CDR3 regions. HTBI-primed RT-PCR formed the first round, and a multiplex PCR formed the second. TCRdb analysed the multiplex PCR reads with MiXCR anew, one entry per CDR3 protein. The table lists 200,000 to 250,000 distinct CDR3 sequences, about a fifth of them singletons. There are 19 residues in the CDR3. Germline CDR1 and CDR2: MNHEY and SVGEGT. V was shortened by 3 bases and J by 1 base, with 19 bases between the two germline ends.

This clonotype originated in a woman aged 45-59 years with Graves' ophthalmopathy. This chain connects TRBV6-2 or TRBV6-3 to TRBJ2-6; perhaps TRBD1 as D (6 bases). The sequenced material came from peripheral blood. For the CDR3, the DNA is TGTGCCAGCAGTTATGTGGGGGCAGGGTTGGGGTCTGGGGCCAACGTCCTGACTTTC. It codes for CASSYVGAGLGSGANVLTF.